A single sample is the source of the 26 T cell receptor beta chains below, sequenced in a study of T cell repertoires in cytomegalovirus infection. Each CDR3 protein is one row after TCRdb ran MiXCR on the reads. Here the sample spans about 260,000 distinct CDR3 sequences, approximately 13% being singletons. The sequenced material came from PBMCs. Receptor source: a human donor in good health (CMV status not recorded). Some clones in this sample may be carry-over from other donors' samples.

The rearrangement links TRBV7-3 to TRBJ2-1, with unresolved D. Trimming stripped 0 bases from V and 1 base from J, with 7 bases between. CDR1 and CDR2 (germline): SGHTA, FQGTGA. The CDR3 totals 15 residues. CDR3 sequence reads: CASSLTGFSYNEQFF. Written as DNA, the CDR3 is TGTGCCAGCAGCTTAACAGGATTTTCCTACAATGAGCAGTTCTTC. Using reference TRBV7-3 and TRBJ2-1 for the parts outside the CDR3, the full variable domain is GAGVSQTPSNKVTEKGKYVELRCDPISGHTALYWYRQSLGQGPEFLIYFQGTGAADDSGLPNDRFFAVRPEGSVSTLKIQRTERGDSAVYLCASSLTGFSYNEQFFGPGTRLTVL.

This clonotype was picked up a small number of times. This chain joins TRBV4-3 and TRBJ2-7; unclear D gene. CDR1 and CDR2 (germline): LGHNA, YSLEER. V was clipped by 5 bases and J by 3 bases, with 11 bases between them. CDR3 length: 13 residues. CDR3 coding DNA: TGCGCCAGCAGCTTCGGGTCCTTCTACGAGCAGTACTTC. As protein: CASSFGSFYEQYF.

This clonotype has only a few counts. This sequence joins TRBV28 and TRBJ1-4; TRBD1 agrees at 7 bases. Germline trimming cut 6 bases from V and 4 bases from J; bases unmatched to any gene: 5. The CDR3 has 14 residues. Germline V lookup: CDR1 MDHEN, CDR2 SYDVKM. The CDR3 sequence: CASSVTGVNEKLFF. CDR3 coding DNA: TGTGCCAGCAGCGTAACAGGGGTTAATGAAAAACTGTTTTTT.

The V gene is TRBV29-1, the J gene TRBJ1-1; 9 bases are shared with TRBD1. Trimming at V came to 8 bases and at J to 0 bases, leaving 7 bases not matched to a gene. Germline V lookup: CDR1 SQVTM, CDR2 ANQGSEA. The CDR3 consists of 14 residues. The CDR3 loop is CSSPGQGMNTEAFF. DNA for the CDR3: TGCAGCTCCCCGGGACAGGGAATGAACACTGAAGCTTTCTTT.

V gene TRBV20-1 combines with J gene TRBJ1-1; D remains unclear. Trimming left V 2 bases short and J 0 bases short, with 13 bases between. CDR1 and CDR2 (germline): DFQATT, SNEGSKA (reference sequence). This CDR3 is 15 amino acids long. DNA for the CDR3: TGCAGTGCTAGAATAGGCAGCAATATGAACACTGAAGCTTTCTTT. Residues: CSARIGSNMNTEAFF.

This clonotype was detected many times. The chain joins TRBV7-2 to TRBJ2-6; 8 bases are shared with TRBD2. Trimming removed 6 bases from V and 2 bases from J; junction bases left unmatched: 3. The germline gives CDR1 SGHTA, CDR2 FQGNSA. The CDR3 consists of 15 residues. The CDR3 coding sequence is TGTGCCAGCAGAGACGGGGGGGCTGGGGCCAACGTCCTGACTTTC. Encoded protein: CASRDGGAGANVLTF.

This clonotype was found many times. The chain links TRBV4-1 to TRBJ1-1, with D unclear. The CDR3 is made up of 14 amino acids. Germline loops: CDR1 MGHRA, CDR2 YSYEKL. The V gene lost 4 bases and the J gene lost 0 bases, with 9 bases spanning the gap. CDR3 DNA sequence: TGCGCCAGCAGCCGACTAGGGTTGAACACTGAAGCTTTCTTT. As protein: CASSRLGLNTEAFF.

This clonotype was detected ten times or more. The J gene is TRBJ1-4, the V gene TRBV20-1; D possibly corresponds to TRBD1 (6 bases). Trimming removed 3 bases at V and 3 bases at J, with 11 bases between. Germline V gene sequence: CDR1 DFQATT, CDR2 SNEGSKA (reference sequence). The length of the CDR3 is 14 residues. CDR3 nucleotide sequence: TGCAGTGCTAGTCGTGCAGGGGCTAATGAAAAACTGTTTTTT. Translating it yields CSASRAGANEKLFF.

In this sample, this clonotype turned up a few times. The chain recombines TRBV28 with TRBJ1-1; weak D call: TRBD1 (5 bases). CDR1 is MDHEN, CDR2 SYDVKM, per germline. With 7 bases removed from V and 2 bases from J, the gap between germline ends came to 14 bases. This CDR3 has 14 residues. Here the CDR3 DNA reads TGTGCCAGCACCTACAGGAGGGGTAACACTGAAGCTTTCTTT. It codes for CASTYRRGNTEAFF.

This clonotype has a count of ten or more. The gene calls are TRBV12-3 or TRBV12-4 and TRBJ1-4; D is undetermined. The CDR3 is 11 residues long. The V gene lost 3 bases and the J gene lost 7 bases, with 3 bases spanning the gap. The CDR3 reads CASSLAEKLFF. The DNA of the CDR3 is TGTGCCAGCAGTTTGGCTGAAAAACTGTTTTTT.

The chain combines TRBV20-1 with TRBJ1-2; 11 bases match TRBD1. CDR1 is DFQATT and CDR2 is SNEGSKA in the germline V gene (reference sequence). The CDR3 sequence is 14 residues long. After removal of 4 bases from V and 4 bases from J, the junction contained 5 bases not matched to a gene. This chain's CDR3 is CSANGQGASYGYTF. The CDR3 region has the DNA TGCAGTGCTAACGGACAGGGGGCTTCCTATGGCTACACCTTC.

This clonotype was detected a few times. The chain joins TRBV12-3 or TRBV12-4 to TRBJ2-6; unclear D gene. The V gene lost 3 bases and the J gene lost 4 bases, with 7 bases spanning the gap. The CDR3 spans 14 residues. The CDR3: CASSFSRGANVLTF. CDR3 DNA sequence: TGTGCCAGCAGTTTTTCGCGCGGGGCCAACGTCCTGACTTTC.

At least ten counts were recorded for this clonotype. The gene calls are TRBV4-2 and TRBJ1-5; 8 nucleotides match TRBD1. Trimming took 3 bases from V and 4 from J; bases not matched to a gene: 5. CDR1 and CDR2 (germline): LGHNA, YNFKEQ. This CDR3 comprises 15 residues. The CDR3 nucleotides are TGTGCCAGCAGCCAGGTGGACAGGGTTAATCAGCCCCAGCATTTT. It is translated as CASSQVDRVNQPQHF.

In this sample, this clonotype turned up a few times. The chain uses TRBV29-1 and TRBJ1-1; no clear D. Germline CDR1 reads SQVTM; CDR2 reads ANQGSEA. The CDR3 length is 16 residues. Trimming took off 1 base at V and 2 bases at J, with 17 bases between the two ends. CDR3 residues: CSVEGPRQFGNTEAFF. CDR3 DNA sequence: TGCAGCGTTGAAGGCCCACGACAATTTGGAAACACTGAAGCTTTCTTT.

This clonotype was counted many times. The chain recombines TRBV6-6 with TRBJ1-1; a weak D match, TRBD1 (6 bases). V gave up 6 bases and J gave up 11 bases, with 16 bases separating them. The germline V gene encodes CDR1 MNHNY and CDR2 SVGAGI (reference sequence). The CDR3 spans 12 residues. This chain's CDR3 is CASRGIQGFAFF. The CDR3 coding sequence is TGTGCCAGCAGAGGGATACAGGGCTTCGCTTTCTTT.

This clonotype was picked up many times. The genes are TRBV7-2 and TRBJ2-7; TRBD1 matches at 8 bases. The V and J ends lost 2 bases and 4 bases, in that order; junction bases with no gene match: 7. The CDR3 consists of 15 residues. In germline, CDR1 is SGHTA, CDR2 FQGNSA. The CDR3 loop is CASSLQGATVYEQYF. Here the CDR3 DNA reads TGTGCCAGCAGCTTACAGGGGGCGACGGTATACGAGCAGTACTTC.

To note about this clonotype: The CDR3 does not end in the conserved phenylalanine or tryptophan, so this is likely a read error. The limits of the CDR3 on the DNA are not certain, so only TCRdb's listed CDR3 is given. The chain has TRBV5-4 and TRBJ2-3; the table names TRBD1, a call not compared with the DNA. The germline CDR1 and CDR2 sequences are SGHNT and YYREEE (reference sequence). The CDR3 region is 11 residues in length, termini included. CDR3 protein: CASSSLGGQVV.

This clonotype showed up many times. V usage is TRBV14 and J usage is TRBJ2-3; 8 nucleotides line up with TRBD2. V trimming: 0 bases; J trimming: 4 bases; junction bases outside the gene matches: 9. The CDR3 sequence is 17 residues long. CDR1 and CDR2 from the germline V gene are SGHDN and FVKESK. Here the CDR3 DNA reads TGTGCCAGCAGCCAAGATCGGTTCGGGAGGGCTGCAGATACGCAGTATTTT. Its translation is CASSQDRFGRAADTQYF.

There are a few counts of this clonotype. The chain carries TRBV14 and TRBJ1-6; the D is unclear. CDR1 is SGHDN, CDR2 FVKESK, per germline. The CDR3 extends over 12 amino acids. V lost 3 bases and J lost 7, with 4 bases in between. The CDR3 nucleotides read TGTGCCAGCAGCCACTTCAATTCACCCCTCCACTTT. Its translation is CASSHFNSPLHF.

The V gene is TRBV20-1, the J gene TRBJ2-5, with D perhaps being TRBD1 or TRBD2 (5 bases each). Trimming removed 4 bases from V and 4 bases from J, with 13 bases in between. CDR3 length: 13 amino acids. The germline V gene has CDR1 DFQATT and CDR2 SNEGSKA (reference sequence). The CDR3 DNA reads TGCAGTGCTACCGACCGGGGCCGAGAGACCCAGTACTTC. It encodes CSATDRGRETQYF.

The sample holds many counts of this clonotype. The CDR3 DNA is TGTGCCAGCAGCTTAGGCGGTCCAGGTTCCCACACAGATACGCAGTATTTT. Its protein product is CASSLGGPGSHTDTQYF. The chain employs TRBV7-2 and TRBJ2-3; D is undetermined. Trimming shortened V by 1 base and J by 2 bases, and 16 bases separated the two germline ends. The CDR3 sequence is 17 residues long. Germline CDR1 is SGHTA and CDR2 is FQGNSA. The full variable domain, in which reference TRBV7-2 and TRBJ2-3 provide the parts outside the CDR3, is GAGVSQSPSNKVTEKGKDVELRCDPISGHTALYWYRQSLGQGLEFLIYFQGNSAPDKSGLPSDRFSAERTGGSVSTLTIQRTQQEDSAVYLCASSLGGPGSHTDTQYFGPGTRLTVL.

This clonotype was seen a few times. The genes are TRBV20-1 and TRBJ1-6, with 7 bases that match TRBD1. Germline loops: CDR1 DFQATT, CDR2 SNEGSKA (reference sequence). Germline trimming cut 6 bases from V and 7 bases from J; bases unmatched to any gene: 9. The CDR3 contains 14 residues. CDR3 nucleotides: TGCAGTGCGGACGACGGGACAGTAAATTCACCCCTCCACTTT. This sequence encodes CSADDGTVNSPLHF.

This clonotype was seen at least ten times. The gene calls are TRBV7-9 and TRBJ2-7; TRBD1 matches 7 bases. The V and J ends lost 4 bases and 2 bases, in that order; junction bases with no gene match: 11. This CDR3 contains 16 residues. Looked up from germline, CDR1 is SEHNR and CDR2 is FQNEAQ (reference sequence). This chain's CDR3 is CASSSQTGPNPYEQYF. For the CDR3, the DNA is TGTGCCAGCAGCTCACAGACAGGGCCCAATCCCTACGAGCAGTACTTC.

The sample holds many counts of this clonotype. The chain carries TRBV12-3 or TRBV12-4 and TRBJ2-7; TRBD2 might be the D (5 bases). The CDR3 consists of 14 residues. Trimming took 6 bases from V and 0 from J, leaving 12 bases between them. The CDR3: CASRISTNSYEQYF. The CDR3 DNA sequence: TGTGCCAGCAGAATCTCGACTAACTCCTACGAGCAGTACTTC.

This clonotype was seen more than once but under ten times. Here the CDR3 reads CSARDPFSGNTIYF. The CDR3 DNA sequence: TGCAGTGCTAGAGATCCCTTCTCTGGAAACACCATATATTTT. The chain is built from TRBV20-1 and TRBJ1-3; D remains ambiguous. The CDR3 has 14 amino acids. Germline V lookup: CDR1 DFQATT, CDR2 SNEGSKA (reference sequence). The germline V and J ends were trimmed by 0 bases and 0 bases, with 6 bases remaining between them.

The chain has TRBV20-1 and TRBJ1-1; the match to TRBD1 covers 7 bases. Trimming at V came to 5 bases and at J to 5 bases, leaving 5 bases not matched to a gene. Germline loops: CDR1 DFQATT, CDR2 SNEGSKA (reference sequence). The CDR3 sequence is 12 residues long. CDR3 coding DNA: TGCAGTGCTCGACAGGGTTTTACTGAAGCTTTCTTT. This sequence encodes CSARQGFTEAFF.